This record covers a single TCR beta chain. Its antigen is still unknown. The data derive from a study of T cell repertoires in cytomegalovirus infection. Looking at the study overall: Used in the study were CMV epitopes, some recently identified and HLA-C-restricted, others well-studied and HLA-B-restricted. CMV infection plus the matching HLA type was flagged by public TCR beta signatures.

TCRdb re-derived calls from the reads in MiXCR, one entry per CDR3 protein. The repertoire holds about 770,000 distinct CDR3 sequences, with about 27% as singletons. The V gene's germline CDR1 is LGHNA and CDR2 YNFKEQ. Trimming removed 1 base at V and 3 bases at J, with 10 bases between. This CDR3 comprises 14 residues. Findings and limits, study-wide: The cumulative frequency of public TCR beta families distinguished individuals who carried CMV together with the relevant HLA. HLA-C-restricted CMV clonotypes gave the most frequent clonotype in two of eight donors.

This receptor was identified in a human donor in good health (CMV status not recorded). Some clones in this sample may be carry-over from other donors' samples. Sequenced material: cultured CD8+ T cells from PBMCs, taken from culture after CMV antigen stimulation. This chain uses TRBV4-2 with TRBJ2-7; tentatively, D is TRBD2 (5 bases). The CDR3 nucleotides read TGTGCCAGCAGCCAAGCCCTAGCCGACTACGAGCAGTACTTC. The encoded protein is CASSQALADYEQYF.